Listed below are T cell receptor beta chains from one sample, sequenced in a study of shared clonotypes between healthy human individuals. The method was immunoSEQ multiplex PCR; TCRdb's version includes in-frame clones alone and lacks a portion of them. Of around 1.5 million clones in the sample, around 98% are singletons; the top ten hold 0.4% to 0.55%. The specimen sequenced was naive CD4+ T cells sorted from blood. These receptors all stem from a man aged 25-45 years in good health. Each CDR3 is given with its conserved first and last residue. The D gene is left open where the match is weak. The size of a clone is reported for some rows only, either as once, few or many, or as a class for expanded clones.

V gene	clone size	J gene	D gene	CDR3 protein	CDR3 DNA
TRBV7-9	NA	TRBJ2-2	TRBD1	CASRAYSGTGGHGELFF	TGTGCCAGCCGAGCTTATTCCGGGACAGGGGGCCACGGGGAGCTGTTTTTT
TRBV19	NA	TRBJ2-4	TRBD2	CASRLAGAKNIQYF	TGTGCCAGTCGACTAGCGGGAGCCAAAAACATTCAGTACTTC
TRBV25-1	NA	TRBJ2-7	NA	CARIRELYEQYF	TGTGCCAGGATCCGGGAATTGTACGAGCAGTACTTC
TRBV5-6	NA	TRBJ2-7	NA	CASSLQVGEQYF	TGTGCCAGCAGCTTACAGGTAGGCGAGCAGTACTTC
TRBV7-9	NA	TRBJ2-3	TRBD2	CASSTGGGSTDTQYF	TGTGCCAGCTCCACCGGGGGGGGTAGCACAGATACGCAGTATTTT
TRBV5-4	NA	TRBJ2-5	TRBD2	CASSPPSGLQETQYF	TGTGCCAGCAGCCCACCTAGCGGACTACAAGAGACCCAGTACTTC
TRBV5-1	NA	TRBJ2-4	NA	CASRAGGAGDIQYF	TGCGCCAGCCGGGCGGGCGGAGCTGGGGACATTCAGTACTTC
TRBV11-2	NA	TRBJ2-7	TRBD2	CASSFRGGYYEQYF	TGTGCCAGCAGCTTCCGGGGGGGCTACTACGAGCAGTACTTC
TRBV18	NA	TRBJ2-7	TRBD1	CASSPDRGNNYEQYF	TGTGCCAGCTCACCGGACAGGGGGAACAACTACGAGCAGTACTTC
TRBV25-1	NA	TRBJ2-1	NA	CASSDMGEQFF	TGTGCCAGCAGTGATATGGGGGAGCAGTTCTTC
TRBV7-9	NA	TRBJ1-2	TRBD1	CASSLADRLTGYTF	TGTGCCAGCAGCTTAGCGGACAGGCTGACTGGCTACACCTTC
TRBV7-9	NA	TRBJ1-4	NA	CASSLARQNEKLFF	TGTGCCAGCAGCTTAGCGCGTCAGAATGAAAAACTGTTTTTT
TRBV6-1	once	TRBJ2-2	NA	CASSKRPLNTGELFF	TGTGCCAGCAGTAAGCGACCGCTGAACACCGGGGAGCTGTTTTTT
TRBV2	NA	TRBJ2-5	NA	CASKLDTLQETQYF	TGTGCCAGCAAGCTTGACACCCTTCAAGAGACCCAGTACTTC
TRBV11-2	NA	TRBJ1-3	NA	CASSLVATIYF	TGTGCCAGCAGCTTGGTGGCCACCATATATTTT
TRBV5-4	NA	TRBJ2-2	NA	CASTSVRGELFF	TGTGCCAGCACCTCGGTGCGCGGGGAGCTGTTTTTT
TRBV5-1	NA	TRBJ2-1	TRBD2	CASSEELAGGNEQFF	TGCGCCAGCAGCGAAGAACTAGCGGGAGGGAATGAGCAGTTCTTC
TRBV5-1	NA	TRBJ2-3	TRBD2	CASSFRTGGGTDTQYF	TGCGCCAGCAGCTTTCGGACGGGAGGCGGGACAGATACGCAGTATTTT
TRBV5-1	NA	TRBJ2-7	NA	CASSLTSIPYEQYF	TGCGCCAGCAGCTTGACTAGCATCCCCTACGAGCAGTACTTC
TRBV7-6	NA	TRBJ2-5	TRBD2	CASSLLALGLAGETQYF	TGTGCCAGCAGCTTATTAGCCCTGGGACTAGCGGGAGAGACCCAGTACTTC
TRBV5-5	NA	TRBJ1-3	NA	CASRPWTNSGNTIYF	TGTGCCAGCAGACCTTGGACAAACTCTGGAAACACCATATATTTT
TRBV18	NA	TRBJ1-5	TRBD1	CASSLGTGKVANQPQHF	TGTGCCAGCTCACTCGGGACAGGGAAGGTGGCCAATCAGCCCCAGCATTTT
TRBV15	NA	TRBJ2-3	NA	CATSLGVTGLDTQYF	TGTGCCACCAGCCTAGGAGTCACAGGGCTGGATACGCAGTATTTT
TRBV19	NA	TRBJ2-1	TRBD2	CASSLLAGEGGEQFF	TGTGCCAGTAGTCTCTTAGCGGGAGAGGGCGGTGAGCAGTTCTTC
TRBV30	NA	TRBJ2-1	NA	CAWSGSSMSEQFF	TGTGCCTGGAGTGGGTCGTCCATGAGCGAGCAGTTCTTC
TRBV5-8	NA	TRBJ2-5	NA	CASSSRQGGQETQYF	TGTGCCAGCAGCTCTCGACAGGGAGGGCAAGAGACCCAGTACTTC
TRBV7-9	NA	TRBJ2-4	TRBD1	CASGPTGGLAKNIQYF	TGTGCCAGCGGCCCAACAGGGGGCCTGGCCAAAAACATTCAGTACTTC
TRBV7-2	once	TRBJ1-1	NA	CASALAGDTEAFF	TGTGCCAGCGCCTTGGCAGGAGACACTGAAGCTTTCTTT
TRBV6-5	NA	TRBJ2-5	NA	CASTEGRRETQYF	TGTGCCAGCACCGAAGGCAGGAGGGAGACCCAGTACTTC
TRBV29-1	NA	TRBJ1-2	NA	CSVDRGRKYGYTF	TGCAGCGTTGACCGGGGGCGGAAGTATGGCTACACCTTC
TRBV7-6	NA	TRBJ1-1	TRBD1	CASSLATGGDTEAFF	TGTGCCAGCAGCTTAGCGACAGGGGGGGACACTGAAGCTTTCTTT
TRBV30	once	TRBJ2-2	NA	CAWKSTGELFF	TGTGCCTGGAAGTCAACCGGGGAGCTGTTTTTT
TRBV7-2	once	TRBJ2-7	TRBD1	CASSSRDRGMYEQYF	TGTGCCAGCAGTTCCCGGGACAGGGGTATGTACGAGCAGTACTTC
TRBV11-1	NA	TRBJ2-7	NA	CASSLGSGTASYEQYF	TGTGCCAGCAGCTTGGGGTCCGGGACCGCCTCCTACGAGCAGTACTTC
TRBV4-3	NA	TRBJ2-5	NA	CASSQARGWETQYF	TGCGCCAGCAGCCAGGCTCGCGGATGGGAGACCCAGTACTTC
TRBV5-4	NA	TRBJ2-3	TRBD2	CASSMGGARTDTQYF	TGTGCCAGCAGCATGGGAGGGGCGCGGACAGATACGCAGTATTTT
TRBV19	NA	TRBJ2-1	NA	CASSIVTFGNEQFF	TGTGCCAGTAGTATAGTTACGTTTGGCAATGAGCAGTTCTTC
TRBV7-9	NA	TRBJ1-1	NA	CASSWEGNTEAFF	TGTGCCAGTAGTTGGGAGGGGAACACTGAAGCTTTCTTT
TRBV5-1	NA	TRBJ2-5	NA	CASSQWGRGETQYF	TGCGCCAGCAGCCAGTGGGGGCGCGGGGAGACCCAGTACTTC
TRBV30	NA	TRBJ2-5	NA	CAGLEGGETQYF	TGTGCCGGTCTAGAGGGCGGGGAGACCCAGTACTTC
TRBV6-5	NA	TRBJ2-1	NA	CASKRALSYNEQFF	TGTGCCAGCAAAAGGGCGCTCTCCTACAATGAGCAGTTCTTC
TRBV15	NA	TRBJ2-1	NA	CATSRDVARDEQFF	TGTGCCACCAGCAGAGATGTAGCCCGAGATGAGCAGTTCTTC
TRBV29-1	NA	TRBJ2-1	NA	CSFLRASSYNEQFF	TGCAGCTTCCTGAGGGCCAGCTCCTACAATGAGCAGTTCTTC
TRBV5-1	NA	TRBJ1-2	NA	CASSTDISGYTF	TGCGCCAGCAGCACTGACATCAGCGGCTACACCTTC
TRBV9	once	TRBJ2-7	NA	CASSTRLGASYEQYF	TGTGCCAGCAGCACCAGACTAGGGGCCTCCTACGAGCAGTACTTC
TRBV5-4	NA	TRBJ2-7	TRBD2	CASMVGAGGRNEQYF	TGTGCCAGCATGGTCGGCGCGGGAGGTAGAAACGAGCAGTACTTC
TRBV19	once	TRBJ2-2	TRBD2	CASKAKETGAGGSIGELFF	TGTGCCAGTAAGGCCAAGGAAACCGGTGCGGGAGGTAGTATCGGGGAGCTGTTTTTT
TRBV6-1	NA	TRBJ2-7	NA	CASGERYEQYF	TGTGCCAGCGGGGAGAGGTACGAGCAGTACTTC
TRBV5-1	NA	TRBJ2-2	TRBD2	CASSLWGTSGANTGELFF	TGCGCCAGCAGCTTGTGGGGGACTAGCGGGGCGAACACCGGGGAGCTGTTTTTT
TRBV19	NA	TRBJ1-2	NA	CASSIRTARWGYTF	TGTGCCAGTAGTATACGGACAGCCCGATGGGGCTACACCTTC
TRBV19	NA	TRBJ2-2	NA	CASSISTSSTGELFF	TGTGCCAGTAGTATATCTACTAGCAGCACCGGGGAGCTGTTTTTT
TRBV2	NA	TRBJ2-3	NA	CASRKEGASTDTQYF	TGTGCCAGCAGGAAGGAGGGTGCTAGCACAGATACGCAGTATTTT
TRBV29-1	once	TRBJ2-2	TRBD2	CSVAGTSGRALDTGELFF	TGCAGCGTTGCGGGGACTAGCGGGAGGGCCCTCGACACCGGGGAGCTGTTTTTT
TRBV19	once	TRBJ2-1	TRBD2	CASSIVILAGEGGYNEQFF	TGTGCCAGTAGTATTGTAATACTAGCGGGAGAGGGGGGCTACAATGAGCAGTTCTTC